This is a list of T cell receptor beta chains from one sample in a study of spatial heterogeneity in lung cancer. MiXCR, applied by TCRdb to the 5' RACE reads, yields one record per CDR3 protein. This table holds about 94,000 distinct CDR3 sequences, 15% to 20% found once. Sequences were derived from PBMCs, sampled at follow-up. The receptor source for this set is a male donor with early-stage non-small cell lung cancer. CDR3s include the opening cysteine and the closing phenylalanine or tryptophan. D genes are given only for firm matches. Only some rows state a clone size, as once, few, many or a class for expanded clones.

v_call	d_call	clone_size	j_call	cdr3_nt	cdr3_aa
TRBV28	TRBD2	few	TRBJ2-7	TGTGCCAGCAGCCCGGGGGGGAGGGTTTATGGCGAGCAGTACTTC	CASSPGGRVYGEQYF
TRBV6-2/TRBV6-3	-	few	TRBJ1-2	TGTGCCAGCAGGGAGTTAGGACAGAACTATGGCTACACCTTC	CASRELGQNYGYTF
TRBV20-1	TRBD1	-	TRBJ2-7	TGCAGTGCAATAAGGACAGGGGGCTTATACGAGCAGTACTTC	CSAIRTGGLYEQYF
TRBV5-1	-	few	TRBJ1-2	TGCGCCAGCAGCTCGGAGGGACGGGGAAGGGACGGTGGCTACACCTTC	CASSSEGRGRDGGYTF
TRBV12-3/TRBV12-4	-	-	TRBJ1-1	TGTGCCACCGACCGTGGTCCGAGCACTGAAGCTTTCTTT	CATDRGPSTEAFF
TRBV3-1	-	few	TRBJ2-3	TGTGCCAGCAGCCAAGACCGGGTGTCTACGCAGTATTTT	CASSQDRVSTQYF
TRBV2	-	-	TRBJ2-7	TGTGCCAGCAGGCTGACAGCCTCCTCCTACGAGCAGTACTTC	CASRLTASSYEQYF
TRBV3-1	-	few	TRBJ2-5	TGTGCCAGCAGTCAAACGTTTGAGACCCAGTACTTC	CASSQTFETQYF
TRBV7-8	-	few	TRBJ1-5	TGTGCCAGCAGCCCACCGGGGGCCCTCAGCAATCAGCCCCAGCATTTT	CASSPPGALSNQPQHF
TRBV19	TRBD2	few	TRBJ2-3	TGTGCCAGTAGTCCGGGACTAGCGGGAGGATCGAAACCAGATACGCAGTATTTT	CASSPGLAGGSKPDTQYF
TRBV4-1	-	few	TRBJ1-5	TGCGCCAGCAGCCAAGATCGAGGTCAGCCCCAGCATTTT	CASSQDRGQPQHF
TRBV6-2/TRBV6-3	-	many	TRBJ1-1	TGTGCCAGCAGGCCCGGCGGGGCCAACACTGAAGCTTTCTTT	CASRPGGANTEAFF
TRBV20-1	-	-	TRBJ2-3	TGCAGTCGTTCTCACCTTGGGGAAGATACGCAGTATTTT	CSRSHLGEDTQYF
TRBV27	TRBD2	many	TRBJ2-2	TGTGCCAGCAGCACGCTCTTGGGGGAGGGAGGCACCGGGGAGCTGTTTTTT	CASSTLLGEGGTGELFF
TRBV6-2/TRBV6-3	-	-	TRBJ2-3	TGTGCCAGCAGTTACTGGGTCACAGATACGCAGTATTTT	CASSYWVTDTQYF
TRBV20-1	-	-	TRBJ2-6	TGCAGTGCTAGAGATAAACCTGGGGCCAACGTCCTGACTTTC	CSARDKPGANVLTF
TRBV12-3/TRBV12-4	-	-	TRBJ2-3	TGTGCCAGCAGTGCACCTGTGGGGCCTAGGGATACGCAGTATTTT	CASSAPVGPRDTQYF
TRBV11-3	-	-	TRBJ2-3	TGTGCCAGCAGCCCAGGGGTAGTATCAGATACGCAGTATTTT	CASSPGVVSDTQYF
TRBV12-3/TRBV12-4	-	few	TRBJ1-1	TGTGCCAGCAGCCTCTCGTGGAACACTGAAGCTTTCTTT	CASSLSWNTEAFF
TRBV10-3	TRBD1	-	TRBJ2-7	TGTGCCATCAGCCCCGGACAGGATGGCGAGCAGTACTTC	CAISPGQDGEQYF
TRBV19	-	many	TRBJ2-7	TGTGCCAGTAGTGTGGACGGACCCTACGAGCAGTACTTC	CASSVDGPYEQYF
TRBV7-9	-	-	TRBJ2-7	TGTGCCAGCAGCTTACAGGGGAAGCAGTACTTC	CASSLQGKQYF
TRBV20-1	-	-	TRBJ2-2	TGCAGTGCTAGCACACAGGGCCGGGGGACCGGGGAGCTGTTTTTT	CSASTQGRGTGELFF
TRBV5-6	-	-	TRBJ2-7	TGTGCCAGCAGCTTCTCACCTTACGAGCAGTACTTC	CASSFSPYEQYF
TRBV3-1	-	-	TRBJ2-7	TGTGCCAGCAGCCGTCGACAGCCACCCTACGAGCAGTACTTC	CASSRRQPPYEQYF
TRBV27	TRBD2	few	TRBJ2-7	TGTGCCAGCAGTTTAGGCGGGAGCTCCGAGCAGTACTTC	CASSLGGSSEQYF
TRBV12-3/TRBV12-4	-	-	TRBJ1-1	TGTGCCAGCAGCCGAACGGGGTCCCCCACTGAAGCTTTCTTT	CASSRTGSPTEAFF
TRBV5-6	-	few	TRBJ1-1	TGTGCCAGCAGCTTGGGGGGTCTGAACACTGAAGCTTTCTTT	CASSLGGLNTEAFF
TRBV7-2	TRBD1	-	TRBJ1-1	TGTGCCAGCAGCCCGGGGACAGGGGCCCCTGAAGCTTTCTTT	CASSPGTGAPEAFF
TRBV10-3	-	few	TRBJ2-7	TGTGCCATCAGTGAAAAGAGGTCCCTCTACGAGCAGTACTTC	CAISEKRSLYEQYF
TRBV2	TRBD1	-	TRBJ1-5	TGTGCCACCTCGGGACAGGGGTATCAGCCCCAGCATTTT	CATSGQGYQPQHF
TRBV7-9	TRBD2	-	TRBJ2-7	TGTGTCAGCAGCTCTACGACTAGCGGGAGGGCCGTCGAGCAGTACTTC	CVSSSTTSGRAVEQYF
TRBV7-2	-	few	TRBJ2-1	TGTGCCAGCAGCTTAGTACCGGTGATCACCTACAATGAGCAGTTCTTC	CASSLVPVITYNEQFF
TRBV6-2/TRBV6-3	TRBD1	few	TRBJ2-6	TGTGCCAGCACCCAGGACAGGGCCGGGGCCAACGTCCTGACTTTC	CASTQDRAGANVLTF
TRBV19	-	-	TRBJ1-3	TGTGCCAGTAGTATTGGACACCTCTCTGGAAACACCATATATTTT	CASSIGHLSGNTIYF
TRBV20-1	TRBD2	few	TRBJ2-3	TGCAGTGCAACCCTACTAGCGGCGAACACAGATACGCAGTATTTT	CSATLLAANTDTQYF
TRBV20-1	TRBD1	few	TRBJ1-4	TGCAGTGCTGACAGGGTTGAGGATGAAAAACTGTTTTTT	CSADRVEDEKLFF
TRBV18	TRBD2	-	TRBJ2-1	TGTGCCAGCTCACCATTACCTAGCGGGATCTACAATGAGCAGTTCTTC	CASSPLPSGIYNEQFF
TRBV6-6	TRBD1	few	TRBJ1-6	TGTGCCAGCGGCCGGGACAGTAATGCACCCCTCCACTTT	CASGRDSNAPLHF
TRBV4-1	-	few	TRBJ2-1	TGCGCCAGCAGCCAGCCCAACCGGGGCAAATACAATGAGCAGTTCTTC	CASSQPNRGKYNEQFF
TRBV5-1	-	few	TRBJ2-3	TGCGCCAGCAGCTTACAAGGGATGGGCCCAGATACGCAGTATTTT	CASSLQGMGPDTQYF
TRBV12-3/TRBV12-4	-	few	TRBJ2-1	TGTGCCAGCAGTTTTCTAGGTACACCGGGGGTCGGTGAGCAGTTCTTC	CASSFLGTPGVGEQFF